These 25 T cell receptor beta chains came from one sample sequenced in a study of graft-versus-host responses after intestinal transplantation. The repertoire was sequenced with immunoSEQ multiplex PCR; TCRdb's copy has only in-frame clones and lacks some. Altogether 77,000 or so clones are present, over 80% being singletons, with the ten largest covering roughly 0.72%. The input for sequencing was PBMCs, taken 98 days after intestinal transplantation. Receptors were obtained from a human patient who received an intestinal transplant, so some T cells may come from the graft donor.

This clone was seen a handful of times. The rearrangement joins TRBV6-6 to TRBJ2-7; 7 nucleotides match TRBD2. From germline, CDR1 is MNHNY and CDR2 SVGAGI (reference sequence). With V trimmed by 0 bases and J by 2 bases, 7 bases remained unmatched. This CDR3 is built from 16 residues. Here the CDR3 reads CASSYSGGEGPYEQYF. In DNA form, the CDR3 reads TGTGCCAGCAGTTACTCGGGAGGGGAAGGACCCTACGAGCAGTACTTC.

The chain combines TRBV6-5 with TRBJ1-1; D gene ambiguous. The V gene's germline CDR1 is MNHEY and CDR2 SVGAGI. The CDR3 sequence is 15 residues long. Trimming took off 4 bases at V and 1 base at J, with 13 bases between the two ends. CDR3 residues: CASSSADRPNTEAFF. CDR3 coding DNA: TGTGCCAGCAGTTCCGCGGACCGACCGAACACTGAAGCTTTCTTT.

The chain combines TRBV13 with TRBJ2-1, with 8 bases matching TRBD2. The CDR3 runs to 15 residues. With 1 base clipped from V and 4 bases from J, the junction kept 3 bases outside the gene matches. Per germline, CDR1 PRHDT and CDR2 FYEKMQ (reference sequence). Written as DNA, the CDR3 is TGTGCCAGCAGCTTAGCGGGGGGGAAGTACAATGAGCAGTTCTTC. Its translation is CASSLAGGKYNEQFF. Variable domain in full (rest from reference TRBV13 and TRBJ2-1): AAGVIQSPRHLIKEKRETATLKCYPIPRHDTVYWYQQGPGQDPQFLISFYEKMQSDKGSIPDRFSAQQFSDYHSELNMSSLELGDSALYFCASSLAGGKYNEQFFGPGTRLTVL.

The CDR3 is CASSWDTEAFF. For the CDR3, the DNA is TGCGCCAGCAGCTGGGACACTGAAGCTTTCTTT. This chain joins TRBV5-1 and TRBJ1-1; no firm D call. Deletions cut 3 bases from V and 3 bases from J, with 3 bases between. The CDR3 has 11 amino acids. Germline CDR1 is SGHRS and CDR2 is YFSETQ.

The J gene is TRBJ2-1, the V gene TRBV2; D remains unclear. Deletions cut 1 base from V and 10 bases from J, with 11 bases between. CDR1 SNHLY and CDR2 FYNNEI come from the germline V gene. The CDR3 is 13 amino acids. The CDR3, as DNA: TGTGCCAGCAGTGAAGTACCGATTAAGGAGCAGTTCTTC. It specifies CASSEVPIKEQFF.

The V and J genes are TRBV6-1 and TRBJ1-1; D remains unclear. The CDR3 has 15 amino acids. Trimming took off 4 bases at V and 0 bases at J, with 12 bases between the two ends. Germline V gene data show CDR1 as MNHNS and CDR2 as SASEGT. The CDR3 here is CASSVRTAVNTEAFF. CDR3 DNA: TGTGCCAGCAGTGTACGGACGGCCGTGAACACTGAAGCTTTCTTT.

DNA of the CDR3: TGTGCCAGCAGCTCCGAGGGGGACTACGAGCAGTACTTC. It yields the protein CASSSEGDYEQYF. The V gene is TRBV7-9, the J gene TRBJ2-7; perhaps TRBD1 as D (6 bases). The CDR3 totals 13 residues. Per germline, CDR1 SEHNR and CDR2 FQNEAQ (reference sequence). The germline V and J ends were trimmed by 4 bases and 3 bases, with 10 bases remaining between them.

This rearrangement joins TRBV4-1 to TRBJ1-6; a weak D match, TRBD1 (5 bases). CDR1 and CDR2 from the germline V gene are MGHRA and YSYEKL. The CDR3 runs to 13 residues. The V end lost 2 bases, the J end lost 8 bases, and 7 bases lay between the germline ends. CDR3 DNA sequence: TGCGCCAGCAGCCAACCGGGGGATTCACCCCTCCACTTT. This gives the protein CASSQPGDSPLHF.

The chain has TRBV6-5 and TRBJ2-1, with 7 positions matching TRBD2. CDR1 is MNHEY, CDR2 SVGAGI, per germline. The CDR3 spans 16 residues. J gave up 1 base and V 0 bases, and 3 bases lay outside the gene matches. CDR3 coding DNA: TGTGCCAGCAGTTACTCGACTAGCCCATCCTACAATGAGCAGTTCTTC. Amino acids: CASSYSTSPSYNEQFF.

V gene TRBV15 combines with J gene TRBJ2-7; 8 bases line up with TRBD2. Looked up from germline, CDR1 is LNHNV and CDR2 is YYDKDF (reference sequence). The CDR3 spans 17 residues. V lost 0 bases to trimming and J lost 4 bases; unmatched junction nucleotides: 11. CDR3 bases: TGTGCCACCAGCAGAGATCCGGGGGCTAGCGGGCCTTACGAGCAGTACTTC. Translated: CATSRDPGASGPYEQYF.

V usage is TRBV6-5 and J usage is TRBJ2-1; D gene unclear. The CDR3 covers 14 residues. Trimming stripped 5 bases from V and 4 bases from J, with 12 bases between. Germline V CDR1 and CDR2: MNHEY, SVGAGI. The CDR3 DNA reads TGTGCCAGCAGTCACCAGGCAGAATACAATGAGCAGTTCTTC. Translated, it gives CASSHQAEYNEQFF.

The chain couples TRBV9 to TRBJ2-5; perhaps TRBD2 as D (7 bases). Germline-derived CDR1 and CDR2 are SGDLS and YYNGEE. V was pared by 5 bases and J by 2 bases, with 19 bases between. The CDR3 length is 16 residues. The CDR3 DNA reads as TGTGCCAGCAGTCACTGGGGAGGGGGACCTCAAGAGACCCAGTACTTC. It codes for CASSHWGGGPQETQYF.

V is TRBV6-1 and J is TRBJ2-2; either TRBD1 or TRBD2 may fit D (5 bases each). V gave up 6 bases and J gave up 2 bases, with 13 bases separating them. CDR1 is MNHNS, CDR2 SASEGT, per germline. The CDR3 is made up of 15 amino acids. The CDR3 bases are TGTGCCAGCAGCCTAGCCAGGGCTAACACCGGGGAGCTGTTTTTT. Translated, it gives CASSLARANTGELFF.

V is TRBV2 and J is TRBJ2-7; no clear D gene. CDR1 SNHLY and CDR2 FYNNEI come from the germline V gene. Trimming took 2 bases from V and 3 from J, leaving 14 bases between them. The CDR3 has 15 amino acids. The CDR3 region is CASSEFGGSLYEQYF. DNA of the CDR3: TGTGCCAGCAGTGAATTCGGCGGAAGTCTCTACGAGCAGTACTTC.

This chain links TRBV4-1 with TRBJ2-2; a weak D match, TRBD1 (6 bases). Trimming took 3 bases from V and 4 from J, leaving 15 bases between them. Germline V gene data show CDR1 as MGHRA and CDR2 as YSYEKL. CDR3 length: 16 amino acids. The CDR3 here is CASSHPRDTPTGELFF. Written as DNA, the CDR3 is TGCGCCAGCAGCCACCCTAGGGACACCCCCACCGGGGAGCTGTTTTTT.

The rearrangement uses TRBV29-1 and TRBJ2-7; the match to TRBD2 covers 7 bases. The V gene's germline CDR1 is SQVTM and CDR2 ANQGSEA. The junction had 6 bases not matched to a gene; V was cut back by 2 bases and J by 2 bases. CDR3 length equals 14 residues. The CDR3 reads CSVEIPGLTYEQYF. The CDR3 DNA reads TGCAGCGTTGAAATCCCGGGACTAACCTACGAGCAGTACTTC.

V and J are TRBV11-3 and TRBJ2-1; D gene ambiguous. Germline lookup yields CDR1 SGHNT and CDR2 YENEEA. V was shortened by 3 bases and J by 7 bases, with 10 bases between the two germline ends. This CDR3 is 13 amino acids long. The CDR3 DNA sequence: TGTGCCAGCAGCTTTTCAGCCGCTAATGAGCAGTTCTTC. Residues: CASSFSAANEQFF.

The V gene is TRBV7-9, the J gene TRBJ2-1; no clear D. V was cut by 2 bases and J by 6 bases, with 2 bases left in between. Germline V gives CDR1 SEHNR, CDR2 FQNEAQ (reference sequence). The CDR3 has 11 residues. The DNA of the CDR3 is TGTGCCAGCAGCTTAACCAATGAGCAGTTCTTC. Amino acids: CASSLTNEQFF.

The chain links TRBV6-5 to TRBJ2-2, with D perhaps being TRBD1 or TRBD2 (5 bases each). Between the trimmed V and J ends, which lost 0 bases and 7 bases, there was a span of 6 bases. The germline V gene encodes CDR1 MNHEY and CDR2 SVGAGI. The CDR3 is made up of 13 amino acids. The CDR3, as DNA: TGTGCCAGCAGTTACTCGGGGGTCGGGGAGCTGTTTTTT. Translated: CASSYSGVGELFF.

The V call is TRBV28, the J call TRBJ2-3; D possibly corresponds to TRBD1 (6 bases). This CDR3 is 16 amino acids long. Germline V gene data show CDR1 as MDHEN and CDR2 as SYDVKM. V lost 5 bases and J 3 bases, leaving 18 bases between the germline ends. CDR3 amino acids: CASSRPRTAPTDTQYF. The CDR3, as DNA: TGTGCCAGCAGTCGGCCCCGGACAGCCCCGACAGATACGCAGTATTTT.

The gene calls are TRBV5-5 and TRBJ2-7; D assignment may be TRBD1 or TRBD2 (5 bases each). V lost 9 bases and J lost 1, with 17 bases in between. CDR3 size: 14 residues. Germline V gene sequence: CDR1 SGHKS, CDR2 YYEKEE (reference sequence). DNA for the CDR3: TGTGCCACGCGAAGACGGGACGTTTCCTACGAGCAGTACTTC. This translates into CATRRRDVSYEQYF.

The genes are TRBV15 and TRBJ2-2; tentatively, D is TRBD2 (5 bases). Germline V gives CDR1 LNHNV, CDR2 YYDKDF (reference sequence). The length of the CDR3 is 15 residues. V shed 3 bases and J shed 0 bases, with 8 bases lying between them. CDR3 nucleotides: TGTGCCACCAGCAGGGACTTCGCGAACACCGGGGAGCTGTTTTTT. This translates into CATSRDFANTGELFF.

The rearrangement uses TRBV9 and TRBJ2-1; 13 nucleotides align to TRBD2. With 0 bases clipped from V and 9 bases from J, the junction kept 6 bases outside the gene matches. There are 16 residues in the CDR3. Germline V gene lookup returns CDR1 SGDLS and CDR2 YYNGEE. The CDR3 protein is CASSVVVGTSGVEQFF. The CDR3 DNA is TGTGCCAGCAGCGTAGTAGTTGGGACTAGCGGGGTTGAGCAGTTCTTC. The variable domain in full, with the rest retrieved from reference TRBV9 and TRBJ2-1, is DSGVTQTPKHLITATGQRVTLRCSPRSGDLSVYWYQQSLDQGLQFLIQYYNGEERAKGNILERFSAQQFPDLHSELNLSSLELGDSALYFCASSVVVGTSGVEQFFGPGTRLTVL.

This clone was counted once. In nucleotides, the CDR3 is TGCGCCAGCAGCCAATGGGCGGGAGGGACAGATACGCAGTATTTT. It is translated as CASSQWAGGTDTQYF. The gene calls are TRBV4-1 and TRBJ2-3; 9 nucleotides align to TRBD2. CDR3 size: 15 residues. Germline V lookup: CDR1 MGHRA, CDR2 YSYEKL. With 2 bases clipped from V and 3 bases from J, the junction kept 3 bases outside the gene matches.

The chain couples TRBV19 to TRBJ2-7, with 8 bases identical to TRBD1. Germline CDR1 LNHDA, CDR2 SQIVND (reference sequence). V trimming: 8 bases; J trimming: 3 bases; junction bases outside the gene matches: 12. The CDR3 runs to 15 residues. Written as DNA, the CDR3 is TGTGCCAGTCGTCCCTCAGGGGGCTCACACTACGAGCAGTACTTC. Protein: CASRPSGGSHYEQYF.